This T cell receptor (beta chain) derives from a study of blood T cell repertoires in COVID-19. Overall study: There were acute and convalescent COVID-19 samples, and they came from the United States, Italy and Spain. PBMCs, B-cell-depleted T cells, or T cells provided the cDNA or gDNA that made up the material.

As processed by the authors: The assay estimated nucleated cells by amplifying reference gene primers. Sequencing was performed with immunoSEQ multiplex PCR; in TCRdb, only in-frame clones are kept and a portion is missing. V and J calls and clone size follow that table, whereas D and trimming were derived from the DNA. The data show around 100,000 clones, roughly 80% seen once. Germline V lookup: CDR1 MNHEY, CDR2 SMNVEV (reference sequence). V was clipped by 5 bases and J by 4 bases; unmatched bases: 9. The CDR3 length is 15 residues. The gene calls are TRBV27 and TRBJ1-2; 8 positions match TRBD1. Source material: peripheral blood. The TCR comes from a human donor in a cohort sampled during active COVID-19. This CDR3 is CASSTRTGTFYGYTF. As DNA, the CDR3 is TGTGCCAGCAGTACCCGGACAGGGACCTTCTATGGCTACACCTTC.